These 29 T cell receptor beta chains came from one sample sequenced in a study of blood T cell repertoires in COVID-19. Sequencing was performed with immunoSEQ multiplex PCR; in TCRdb, only in-frame clones are kept and a portion is missing. Counted here are some 250,000 clones, more than 70% occurring once; the ten biggest clones make up about 1%. The sequenced sample was peripheral blood. These receptors all come from a woman aged 40 to 50 who had recovered from COVID-19.

The chain joins TRBV23-1 to TRBJ2-6, with a tentative D call TRBD1 (6 bases). TRBV23-1 is known as an ORF, though its function is uncertain. The CDR3 covers 20 residues. Deletions cut 0 bases from V and 0 bases from J, with 18 bases between. The CDR3 coding sequence is TGCGCCAGCAGTCAATCGCCCGGGACACTTGAATTCTCTGGGGCCAACGTCCTGACTTTC. It codes for CASSQSPGTLEFSGANVLTF.

The chain combines TRBV5-5 with TRBJ2-7, with D possibly matching TRBD2 (6 bases). V gave up 9 bases and J gave up 6 bases, with 13 bases separating them. Germline V lookup: CDR1 SGHKS, CDR2 YYEKEE (reference sequence). The CDR3 consists of 11 residues. This CDR3 reads CATTRGSEQYV. DNA of the CDR3: TGTGCCACCACCCGGGGGAGCGAGCAGTACGTC.

The CDR3 nucleotides are TGTGCCTGGAGTTTCGGGACAGGGAGAACCTACGAGCAGTACTTC. It codes for CAWSFGTGRTYEQYF. The chain employs TRBV30 and TRBJ2-7; 9 bases are shared with TRBD1. This CDR3 comprises 15 residues. Germline V gene lookup returns CDR1 GTSNPN and CDR2 SVGIG (reference sequence). V shed 2 bases, J shed 2 bases, and the junction held 7 bases outside the gene matches.

This sequence joins TRBV6-4 and TRBJ2-1, with D maybe TRBD1 (6 bases). The CDR3 loop spans 14 amino acids. The V gene's germline CDR1 is MRHNA and CDR2 SNTAGT. V was shortened by 6 bases and J by 2 bases, with 11 bases between the two germline ends. The CDR3 DNA follows: TGTGCCAGCAGGACCCAGGGGCCCTACAATGAGCAGTTCTTC. As protein: CASRTQGPYNEQFF.

This clone was counted once. The chain uses TRBV7-9 and TRBJ2-1; the D is unclear. The CDR3 consists of 15 residues. V lost 0 bases to trimming and J lost 10 bases, with 16 bases between them. CDR1 SEHNR and CDR2 FQNEAQ come from the germline V gene (reference sequence). CDR3 DNA sequence: TGTGCCAGCAGCTTAGCCGCCTCGCCCGTCAGGGAGCAGTTCTTC. It specifies CASSLAASPVREQFF.

The chain recombines TRBV18 with TRBJ2-5; weak D call: TRBD1 (6 bases). The CDR3 sequence is 14 residues long. Germline V gene sequence: CDR1 KGHSH, CDR2 LQKENI. Trimming cost V 2 bases and J 1 base, with 8 bases left between them. CDR3 DNA sequence: TGTGCCAGCTCACCAGGGGGCACCCAAGAGACCCAGTACTTC. As protein: CASSPGGTQETQYF.

The genes are TRBV11-2 and TRBJ2-7, with a weak D call TRBD1 (5 bases). The CDR3 has 13 residues. Germline CDR1 reads SGHAT; CDR2 reads FQNNGV. Deletions cut 4 bases from V and 4 bases from J, with 11 bases between. CDR3 sequence: CASSSQGWYEQYF. DNA of the CDR3: TGTGCCAGCAGCTCCCAGGGTTGGTACGAGCAGTACTTC.

The chain has TRBV29-1 and TRBJ2-5; 13 bases align to TRBD2. Germline V gene lookup returns CDR1 SQVTM and CDR2 ANQGSEA. After removal of 3 bases from V and 5 bases from J, the junction contained 9 bases not matched to a gene. The CDR3 runs 16 residues. CDR3 in DNA: TGCAGCGTTGATGGTACTAGCGGGAGGGCACGGGAGACCCAGTACTTC. The encoded protein is CSVDGTSGRARETQYF.

The sample holds a few counts of this clone. The J gene is TRBJ1-5, the V gene TRBV6-5; D gene unclear. Germline CDR1 MNHEY, CDR2 SVGAGI. V gave up 6 bases and J gave up 2 bases, with 8 bases separating them. The CDR3 covers 13 residues. The DNA for the CDR3 is TGTGCCAGCAGGTCCGGTGGCAATCAGCCCCAGCATTTT. Protein product: CASRSGGNQPQHF.

In its sample, this clone ranks as medium-sized (0.01 to 0.1%). The V call is TRBV27, the J call TRBJ1-2; the match to TRBD1 covers 7 bases. V shed 6 bases, J shed 3 bases, and the junction held 16 bases outside the gene matches. The germline V gene encodes CDR1 MNHEY and CDR2 SMNVEV (reference sequence). The CDR3 is 17 residues long. The CDR3 loop is CASSPIAHRGNDYGYTF. The CDR3 DNA reads TGTGCCAGCAGCCCCATCGCCCACAGGGGTAATGACTATGGCTACACCTTC.

The rearrangement joins TRBV27 to TRBJ2-1, with a weak D call TRBD2 (6 bases). Between the trimmed V and J ends, which lost 3 bases and 5 bases, there was a span of 11 bases. This CDR3 comprises 14 residues. The germline CDR1 and CDR2 sequences are MNHEY and SMNVEV (reference sequence). The CDR3 is CASSFLGGNNEQFF. CDR3 nucleotide sequence: TGTGCCAGCAGTTTTCTGGGGGGTAACAATGAGCAGTTCTTC.

J is TRBJ1-1 and V is TRBV19; TRBD1 might be the D (6 bases). Trimming shortened V by 3 bases and J by 5 bases, and 10 bases separated the two germline ends. CDR1 LNHDA and CDR2 SQIVND come from the germline V gene (reference sequence). There are 13 residues in the CDR3. This CDR3 reads CASSMGGRTEAFF. The CDR3 DNA follows: TGTGCCAGTAGTATGGGGGGGCGAACTGAAGCTTTCTTT.

V is TRBV10-3 and J is TRBJ2-1; 10 nucleotides agree with TRBD2. CDR1 is ENHRY, CDR2 SYGVKD, per germline. This CDR3 contains 15 residues. After removal of 4 bases from V and 8 bases from J, the junction contained 8 bases not matched to a gene. CDR3 protein: CAISGASGSFHEQFF. The CDR3 region has the DNA TGTGCCATCAGTGGTGCTAGCGGGAGTTTCCATGAGCAGTTCTTC.

The CDR3 sequence: CASSGLAGGVNNEQFF. DNA of the CDR3: TGTGCCAGCAGTGGTCTAGCGGGAGGAGTGAACAATGAGCAGTTCTTC. The chain combines TRBV25-1 with TRBJ2-1; TRBD2 aligns across 11 bases. Germline assignment: CDR1 MGHDK and CDR2 SYGVNS. This CDR3 region has 16 residues. The V segment lost 4 bases and the J segment 5 bases; nucleotides outside the gene matches: 7.

V usage is TRBV21-1 and J usage is TRBJ1-2; the table calls TRBD1, which could not be checked here. TRBV21-1 is assigned pseudogene status. The CDR3 runs 13 residues. The CDR3 coding sequence is TGTGCCACCAGCGCCAAGGGGGACTATGGCTACACCTTC. Translated: CATSAKGDYGYTF.

This rearrangement joins TRBV27 to TRBJ2-7; weak D call: TRBD1 (5 bases). Germline assignment: CDR1 MNHEY and CDR2 SMNVEV (reference sequence). V lost 5 bases, J lost 2 bases, and 13 bases lay in between. CDR3 size: 14 residues. The CDR3 protein is CASSLRTTPYEQYF. DNA of the CDR3: TGTGCCAGCAGTCTCCGGACAACGCCCTACGAGCAGTACTTC.

The chain joins TRBV7-9 to TRBJ1-5; 7 positions match TRBD1. The trim removed 5 bases at V and 4 bases at J, leaving 8 bases unmatched. There are 15 residues in the CDR3. Germline lookup yields CDR1 SEHNR and CDR2 FQNEAQ (reference sequence). DNA for the CDR3: TGTGCCAGCAGCCCAGGGGGGACTGGAAATCAGCCCCAGCATTTT. Residues: CASSPGGTGNQPQHF.

Regarding this clone: One end of the junction is discordant with germline, which a read error may explain. The genes are TRBV19 and TRBJ1-4, with TRBD1 matching 9 bases. The CDR3 has 14 residues. Germline assignment: CDR1 LNHDA and CDR2 SQIVND (reference sequence). The CDR3: CASSRGQGNEKLFF. The CDR3 bases are TGTGCCAGCAGTAGGGGACAGGGTAATGAAAAACTGTTTTTT.

The CDR3 reads CASSLGGQGILYGYTF. The DNA for the CDR3 is TGTGCCAGCAGTTTGGGAGGACAGGGGATTCTCTATGGCTACACCTTC. The chain recombines TRBV28 with TRBJ1-2; 9 positions match TRBD1. The CDR3 covers 16 residues. V was clipped by 3 bases and J by 4 bases; unmatched bases: 9. CDR1 MDHEN and CDR2 SYDVKM come from the germline V gene.

This rearrangement joins TRBV10-3 to TRBJ2-7; perhaps TRBD1 as D (6 bases). The germline V and J ends were trimmed by 7 bases and 2 bases, with 12 bases remaining between them. From germline, CDR1 is ENHRY and CDR2 SYGVKD. This CDR3 comprises 13 residues. CDR3: CAITGTQPYEQYF. In DNA, the CDR3 is TGTGCCATCACCGGGACACAACCCTACGAGCAGTACTTC.

The chain combines TRBV9 with TRBJ2-5; possible D gene TRBD1, 6 bases. The germline V gene has CDR1 SGDLS and CDR2 YYNGEE. This CDR3 contains 15 residues. V lost 1 base and J 5 bases, leaving 15 bases between the germline ends. CDR3 coding DNA: TGTGCCAGCAGCGTATGGGGGCACCCGGGTGAGACCCAGTACTTC. Its protein product is CASSVWGHPGETQYF. Complete variable domain (other parts from reference TRBV9 and TRBJ2-5): DSGVTQTPKHLITATGQRVTLRCSPRSGDLSVYWYQQSLDQGLQFLIQYYNGEERAKGNILERFSAQQFPDLHSELNLSSLELGDSALYFCASSVWGHPGETQYFGPGTRLLVL.

The rearrangement links TRBV19 to TRBJ1-1; perhaps TRBD1 as D (5 bases). Trimming removed 3 bases from V and 11 bases from J, with 19 bases in between. CDR3 length equals 14 residues. Looked up from germline, CDR1 is LNHDA and CDR2 is SQIVND (reference sequence). The DNA of the CDR3 is TGTGCCAGTAGTATCGGGGGAGCAGCCGGAGGGGCTTTCTTT. Its protein is CASSIGGAAGGAFF.

This clone was counted a single time. The chain recombines TRBV10-3 with TRBJ2-7, with 8 bases that match TRBD1. The J segment lost 3 bases and the V segment lost 2 bases, leaving 6 bases of the junction unmatched. From germline, CDR1 is ENHRY and CDR2 SYGVKD. The CDR3 consists of 15 residues. The DNA for the CDR3 is TGTGCCATCAGTGAGCCGACAGGGGCCCGCTACGAGCAGTACTTC. Translation: CAISEPTGARYEQYF.

V is TRBV7-8 and J is TRBJ2-3; TRBD2 is a possible D gene (6 bases). The V end was cut by 5 bases, the J end by 4 bases, with 19 bases between. The CDR3 sequence is 16 residues long. Germline CDR1 is SGHVS and CDR2 is FQNEAQ. As DNA, the CDR3 is TGTGCCAGCAGCCCCGGGACTGGTGCGGGGTCAGATACGCAGTATTTT. Translating gives CASSPGTGAGSDTQYF.

J is TRBJ1-1 and V is TRBV30; maybe TRBD1 (6 bases). Germline CDR1 is GTSNPN and CDR2 is SVGIG (reference sequence). The CDR3 covers 15 residues. V lost 0 bases to trimming and J lost 0 bases, with 11 bases between them. CDR3 DNA sequence: TGTGCCTGGAGTGTGGGGGGGACAATGAACACTGAAGCTTTCTTT. Translation: CAWSVGGTMNTEAFF.

The chain joins TRBV18 to TRBJ1-2; 9 bases match TRBD1. After removal of 3 bases from V and 5 bases from J, the junction contained 7 bases not matched to a gene. Germline values: CDR1 KGHSH, CDR2 LQKENI. The CDR3 has 15 amino acids. This CDR3 reads CASSPRTGDPYGYTF. In DNA form, the CDR3 reads TGTGCCAGCTCACCCCGGACAGGGGACCCATATGGCTACACCTTC.

This rearrangement joins TRBV7-2 to TRBJ2-2; no firm D call. This CDR3 has 14 residues. The V gene lost 2 bases and the J gene lost 6 bases, with 10 bases spanning the gap. From germline, CDR1 is SGHTA and CDR2 FQGNSA. As DNA, the CDR3 is TGTGCCAGCAGCTTATCGTGGGCCGCCGGGGAGCTGTTTTTT. Translated, it gives CASSLSWAAGELFF. Variable domain in full (rest from reference TRBV7-2 and TRBJ2-2): GAGVSQSPSNKVTEKGKDVELRCDPISGHTALYWYRQSLGQGLEFLIYFQGNSAPDKSGLPSDRFSAERTGGSVSTLTIQRTQQEDSAVYLCASSLSWAAGELFFGEGSRLTVL.

The J gene is TRBJ1-3, the V gene TRBV7-9; the D is unclear. V was shortened by 5 bases and J by 8 bases, with 16 bases between the two germline ends. This CDR3 contains 14 residues. CDR1 and CDR2 from the germline V gene are SEHNR and FQNEAQ (reference sequence). Here the CDR3 reads CASSPSPVGYTIYF. Here the CDR3 DNA reads TGTGCCAGCAGCCCCTCCCCCGTGGGCTACACCATATATTTT.

This chain joins TRBV18 and TRBJ1-1, with 10 bases matching TRBD1. Germline V gives CDR1 KGHSH, CDR2 LQKENI. The CDR3 covers 16 residues. With 4 bases clipped from V and 7 bases from J, the junction kept 12 bases outside the gene matches. The CDR3 loop reads CASSRSRDRGAGEAFF. The CDR3 coding sequence is TGTGCCAGCTCACGGTCCCGGGACAGGGGAGCGGGTGAAGCTTTCTTT.